This TCR beta chain is from a study of Ad26.COV2.S vaccination and SARS-CoV-2 variants. The overall study: The donor was enrolled in the Ad26.COV2.S arm of the COV1001 trial.

Trimming removed 8 bases from V and 5 bases from J, with 13 bases in between. Germline CDR1 MDHEN, CDR2 SYDVKM. The CDR3 is 13 residues long. Some clones are missing from TCRdb's copy, which holds only in-frame ones; the method was immunoSEQ multiplex PCR. This sample has 430,000 or so clones; roughly 87% occur once, and the top ten carry approximately 2.5%. Specified treatment: about 20 received Ad26.COV2.S at low or high dose, single or two shots; several received placebo; per-sample allocation not given. Repertoires come from day 63 after the first vaccine or placebo injection. Immunization relied on an Ad26 vector, which expressed Wuhan-strain SARS-CoV-2 spike.

This clonotype originated in a person between 18 and 65 years old who received the Ad26.COV2.S COVID-19 vaccine or a placebo. Sequencing was performed on peripheral blood, taken in a trial of Ad26.COV2.S vaccine versus placebo. The chain carries TRBV28 and TRBJ1-3, with D possibly TRBD1 on 5 matching bases. The CDR3 sequence: CASSREPRNTIYF. The CDR3 nucleotides are TGTGCCAGCTCCAGGGAGCCCCGAAACACCATATATTTT.